This T cell receptor beta chain was obtained from a study of blood T cells in healthy people across ages. Study observations and caveats: Naive and antigen-experienced cells could not be conclusively compared, given unsorted PBMCs. Age brought a roughly linear fall in TCR beta diversity measured per million T cells.

From germline, CDR1 is PRHDT and CDR2 FYEKMQ (reference sequence). V shed 4 bases and J shed 4 bases, with 16 bases lying between them. CDR3 length: 15 residues. This clonotype occurred a few times. The target antigen is unknown. Sample-barcoded 5' priming and a J-beta primer mix drove a second PCR of about 6 to 12 cycles. Each cDNA was tagged by a template-switch adaptor containing 12 random nucleotides. TCRdb reprocessed the 5' RACE reads via MiXCR and lists one record per CDR3 protein. The table shows 1.5 million to 2 million distinct CDR3 sequences, with about two fifths occurring only once. The V gene is TRBV13, the J gene TRBJ1-2, with TRBD1 as a possible D gene (5 bases). The source is a human donor in good health. Sequencing input: blood. Here the CDR3 reads CASSSGTLGGYGYTF. The CDR3, as DNA: TGTGCCAGCAGCTCCGGGACCCTCGGGGGCTATGGCTACACCTTC.